The present T cell receptor beta chain was sequenced within a study of T cells in Graves' hyperthyroidism and ophthalmopathy. Researchers took RNA transcripts and amplified the TCR beta CDR3 regions from them. When the TCR CDR3 underwent first-round RT-PCR, the HTBI primer set was used. TCRdb processed the multiplex PCR reads anew with MiXCR; each CDR3 protein has one entry. Of under 350,000 distinct CDR3 sequences listed, roughly 13% are singletons. This clonotype was observed many times. V was clipped by 5 bases and J by 2 bases; unmatched bases: 9. This CDR3 comprises 17 residues. CDR1 is LNHDA and CDR2 is SQIVND in the germline V gene (reference sequence).

The J gene is TRBJ1-5, the V gene TRBV19; TRBD1 agrees at 10 bases. This clonotype originated in a woman aged 40 to 55 with Graves' ophthalmopathy. The specimen sequenced was blood. CDR3 amino acids: CASSHRDRGMGNQPQHF. CDR3 DNA sequence: TGTGCCAGTAGTCACCGGGACAGGGGTATGGGCAATCAGCCCCAGCATTTT. The whole variable domain, filled in from reference TRBV19 and TRBJ1-5, reads DGGITQSPKYLFRKEGQNVTLSCEQNLNHDAMYWYRQDPGQGLRLIYYSQIVNDFQKGDIAEGYSVSREKKESFPLTVTSAQKNPTAFYLCASSHRDRGMGNQPQHFGDGTRLSIL.